These T cell receptor beta chains were read from a single sample in a study of cytomegalovirus exposure and HLA in healthy donors. Produced via immunoSEQ multiplex PCR; TCRdb's table is partial and in-frame only. The sample yields about 130,000 clones, about 90% seen once. Specimen: PBMCs. Every receptor here comes from a woman in her 30s in good health and CMV-seropositive. Both conserved end residues are part of each CDR3. A D gene is named only where the DNA matches it firmly. Clone size, where shown, is once, few, many, or a class for clones that have expanded.

V	D	J	size	DNA	CDR3
TRBV11-2	TRBD1	TRBJ1-6	.	TGTGCCAGCAGCCGGCCACAGGGGAGCAATTCACCCCTCCACTTT	CASSRPQGSNSPLHF
TRBV4-1	TRBD1	TRBJ1-4	.	TGCGCCAGCAGCCCATCTCCGTACGGGACAGGGAATAATGAAAAACTGTTTTTT	CASSPSPYGTGNNEKLFF
TRBV5-1	TRBD1	TRBJ2-1	.	TGCGCCAGCAGCTTAAAGACAGGGGGCCCTCCCCTGGTCTTC	CASSLKTGGPPLVF
TRBV28	TRBD2	TRBJ2-1	.	TGTGCCAGCAGTTTTCGGCTAGCGGGAGTGTATGAGCAGTTCTTC	CASSFRLAGVYEQFF
TRBV5-4	.	TRBJ2-1	.	TGTGCCAGCAGCTTGGACAGATACAATGAGCAGTTCTTC	CASSLDRYNEQFF
TRBV5-1	.	TRBJ2-2	.	TGCGCCAGCAGCCGGGACATGGGGACCGGGGAGCTGTTTTTT	CASSRDMGTGELFF
TRBV7-2	TRBD2	TRBJ2-1	.	TGTGCCAGCAGCCTGAGTAGCGGGGGGCTACTCTACAATGAGCAGTTCTTC	CASSLSSGGLLYNEQFF
TRBV19	TRBD2	TRBJ2-5	.	TGTGCCAGTAGTATAACCCTAGCGGAAGAGACCCAGTACTTC	CASSITLAEETQYF
TRBV27	.	TRBJ1-1	.	TGTGCCAGCAGTCCGGACAGCTCGAACACTGAAGCTTTCTTT	CASSPDSSNTEAFF
TRBV5-1	.	TRBJ1-4	.	TGCGCCAGCAGCTCTGACCCCTCCGGGGGTGAAAAACTGTTTTTT	CASSSDPSGGEKLFF
TRBV9	.	TRBJ1-6	.	TGTGCCAGCAGCGCAGAACCAGGGCTCTCACCCCTCCACTTT	CASSAEPGLSPLHF
TRBV5-1	TRBD1	TRBJ1-2	.	TGCGCCAGCAGCTTCTCCACCGTGGACATACAGGGGTTGCGTGGCTACACCTTC	CASSFSTVDIQGLRGYTF
TRBV5-6	TRBD1	TRBJ2-5	.	TGTGCCAGCAGTAGACCGGGACAGGGGAGGGAGACCCAGTACTTC	CASSRPGQGRETQYF
TRBV4-1	.	TRBJ2-2	.	TGCGCCAGCAGCCACAGACAGGTCCTGGACACCGGGGAGCTGTTTTTT	CASSHRQVLDTGELFF
TRBV10-2	TRBD2	TRBJ2-1	once	TGCGCCAGCCGCGGAGCTAGCGGGATCGATGAGCAGTTCTTC	CASRGASGIDEQFF
TRBV7-8	TRBD2	TRBJ2-7	few	TGTGCCAGCAGCTTATTGGTAGCGGGAGCAGGGGACGAGCAGTACTTC	CASSLLVAGAGDEQYF
TRBV5-1	.	TRBJ2-1	once	TGCGCCAGCAGCTTAGGGGCTAATCCATACAATGAGCAGTTCTTC	CASSLGANPYNEQFF
TRBV11-2	TRBD2	TRBJ2-5	.	TGTGCCAGCAGCCTTACTCTCGGGGGGTCGCAAGAGACCCAGTACTTC	CASSLTLGGSQETQYF
TRBV28	TRBD1	TRBJ2-7	.	TGTGCCAGCAGTCCGGGACAGGCGTCCTACGAGCAGTACTTC	CASSPGQASYEQYF
TRBV5-4	.	TRBJ2-7	.	TGTGCCAGCAGCTTGGGAGGCGGGTCCGTCTCCTACGAGCAGTACTTC	CASSLGGGSVSYEQYF
TRBV2	TRBD1	TRBJ2-3	.	TGTGCCAGTCAGAGACAGGGAGCCTCAGATACGCAGTATTTT	CASQRQGASDTQYF
TRBV6-1	TRBD2	TRBJ2-5	.	TGTGCCAGCAGTGAAGAGGGCGGGGGAGAGACCCAGTACTTC	CASSEEGGGETQYF
TRBV27	.	TRBJ2-7	.	TGTGCCAGCAGTTTCCTCTCCTACGAGCAGTACTTC	CASSFLSYEQYF
TRBV28	.	TRBJ1-6	.	TGTGCCAGCAGCCCCCGGGGTAGTTCACCCCTCCACTTT	CASSPRGSSPLHF
TRBV18	TRBD1	TRBJ1-1	.	TGTGCCAGCTCTTCGGATATATTGGCAGGGGGCGAGTTGAACACTGAAGCTTTCTTT	CASSSDILAGGELNTEAFF
TRBV18	TRBD2	TRBJ2-1	.	TGTGCCAGCTCACCTGGGACTACCCGAGCGGCCAATGAGCAGTTCTTC	CASSPGTTRAANEQFF
TRBV10-2	TRBD1	TRBJ1-1	once	TGCGCCAGCAGCGCCGGGACAGGGGGCGTTTTTGTGGTGACTGAAGCTTTCTTT	CASSAGTGGVFVVTEAFF
TRBV5-1	.	TRBJ2-3	.	TGCGCCAGCAGTCAACAGGGAATTGACACAGATACGCAGTATTTT	CASSQQGIDTDTQYF
TRBV2	TRBD1	TRBJ2-5	few	TGTGCCAGCAGGTCAGGGGGTGGGACCCAGTACTTC	CASRSGGGTQYF
TRBV18	TRBD1	TRBJ1-6	.	TGTGCCAGCTCACCAAATATCCCGGGACAGGGTAATTCACCCCTCCACTTT	CASSPNIPGQGNSPLHF